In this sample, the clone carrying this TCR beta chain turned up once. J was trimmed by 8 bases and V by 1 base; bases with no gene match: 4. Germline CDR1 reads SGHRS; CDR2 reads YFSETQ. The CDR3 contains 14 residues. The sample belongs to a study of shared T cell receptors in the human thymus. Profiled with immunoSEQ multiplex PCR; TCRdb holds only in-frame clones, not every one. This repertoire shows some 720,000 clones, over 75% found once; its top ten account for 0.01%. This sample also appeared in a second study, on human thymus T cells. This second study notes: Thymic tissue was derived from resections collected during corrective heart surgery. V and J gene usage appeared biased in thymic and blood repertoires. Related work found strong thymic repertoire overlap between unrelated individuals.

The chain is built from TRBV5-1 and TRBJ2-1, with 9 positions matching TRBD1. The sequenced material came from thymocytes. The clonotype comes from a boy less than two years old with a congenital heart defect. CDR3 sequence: CASSLRTGDHEQFF. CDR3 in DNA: TGCGCCAGCAGCTTGAGGACAGGGGATCATGAGCAGTTCTTC.